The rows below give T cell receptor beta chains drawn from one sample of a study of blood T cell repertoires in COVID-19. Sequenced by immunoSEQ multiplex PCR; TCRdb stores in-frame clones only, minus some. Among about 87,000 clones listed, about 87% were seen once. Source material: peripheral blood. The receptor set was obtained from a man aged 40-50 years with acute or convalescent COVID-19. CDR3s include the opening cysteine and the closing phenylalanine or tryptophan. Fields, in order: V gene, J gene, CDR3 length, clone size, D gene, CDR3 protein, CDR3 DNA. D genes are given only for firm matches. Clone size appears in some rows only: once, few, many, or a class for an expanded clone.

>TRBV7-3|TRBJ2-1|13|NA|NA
CASSSFGDSKQFF
TGTGCCAGCAGCTCCTTCGGAGATTCGAAGCAGTTCTTC
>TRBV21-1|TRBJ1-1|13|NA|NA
CASSKGLRVEAFF
TGTGCCAGCAGCAAAGGGTTGAGGGTCGAAGCTTTCTTT
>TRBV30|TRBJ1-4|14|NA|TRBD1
CAWGQGGFNEKLFF
TGTGCCTGGGGACAGGGAGGGTTCAATGAAAAACTGTTTTTT
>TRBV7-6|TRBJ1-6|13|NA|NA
CASRSRDNSPLHF
TGTGCCAGCAGAAGCAGGGATAATTCACCCCTCCACTTT
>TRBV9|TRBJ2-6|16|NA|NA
CASSVRQYSGANVLTF
TGTGCCAGCAGCGTTAGACAGTACTCTGGGGCCAACGTCCTGACTTTC
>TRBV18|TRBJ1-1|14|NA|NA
CASSPGAENTEAFF
TGTGCCAGCTCACCTGGGGCGGAGAACACTGAAGCTTTCTTT
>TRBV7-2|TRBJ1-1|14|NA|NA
CASSLTGGNTEAFF
TGTGCCAGCAGCTTGACGGGGGGAAACACTGAAGCTTTCTTT
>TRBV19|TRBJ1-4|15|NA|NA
CASSIELGANEKLFF
TGTGCCAGTAGTATAGAGTTGGGGGCCAATGAAAAACTGTTTTTT
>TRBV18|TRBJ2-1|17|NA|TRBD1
CASSPRGPGTGGDEQFF
TGTGCCAGCTCACCACGGGGCCCGGGGACAGGGGGAGATGAGCAGTTCTTC
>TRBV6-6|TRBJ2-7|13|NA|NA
CASSYSWEYEQYF
TGTGCCAGCAGTTACTCGTGGGAGTACGAGCAGTACTTC
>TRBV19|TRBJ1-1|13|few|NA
CASSVDRNTEAFF
TGTGCCAGTAGTGTGGACAGGAACACTGAAGCTTTCTTT
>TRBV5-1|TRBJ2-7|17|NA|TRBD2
CASSLARTSGKTYEQYF
TGCGCCAGCAGCTTGGCCCGGACTAGCGGAAAGACCTACGAGCAGTACTTC
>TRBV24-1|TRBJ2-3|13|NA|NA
CATSSRSTDTQYF
TGTGCCACCAGTTCTCGTAGCACAGATACGCAGTATTTT
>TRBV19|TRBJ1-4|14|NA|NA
CASSIRANNEKLFF
TGTGCCAGTAGCATAAGAGCGAATAATGAAAAACTGTTTTTT
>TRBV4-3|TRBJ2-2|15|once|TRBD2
CASSQGGGLGGELFF
TGCGCCAGCAGCCAGGGCGGGGGGCTGGGCGGGGAGCTGTTTTTT
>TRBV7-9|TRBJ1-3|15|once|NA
CASSLVNYAGNTIYF
TGTGCCAGCAGCTTAGTAAATTACGCGGGAAACACCATATATTTT
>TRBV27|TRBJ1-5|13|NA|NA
CASSQGGWQPQHF
TGTGCCAGCAGTCAGGGAGGATGGCAGCCCCAGCATTTT
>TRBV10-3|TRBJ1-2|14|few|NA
CAISESSQGYDYTF
TGTGCCATCAGTGAGTCGTCGCAGGGGTATGACTACACCTTC
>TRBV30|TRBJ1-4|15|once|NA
CAWRAGRATNEKLFF
TGTGCCTGGAGAGCAGGGAGGGCCACTAATGAAAAACTGTTTTTT
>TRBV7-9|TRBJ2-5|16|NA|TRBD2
CASSPNQRGGWETQYF
TGTGCCAGCAGCCCGAATCAGCGGGGGGGATGGGAGACCCAGTACTTC
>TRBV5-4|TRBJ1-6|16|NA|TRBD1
CASSTTGDEYNSPLHF
TGTGCCAGCAGCACGACAGGGGACGAATATAATTCACCCCTCCACTTT
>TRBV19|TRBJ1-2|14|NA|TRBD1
CASTGQGAGYGYTF
TGTGCCAGTACGGGACAGGGAGCTGGGTATGGCTACACCTTC
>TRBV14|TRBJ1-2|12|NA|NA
CASRGTDYGYTF
TGTGCCAGCAGAGGGACTGACTATGGCTACACCTTC
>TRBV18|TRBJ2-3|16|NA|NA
CASSPEQDLSTDTQYF
TGTGCCAGCTCACCGGAACAGGACCTTAGCACAGATACGCAGTATTTT